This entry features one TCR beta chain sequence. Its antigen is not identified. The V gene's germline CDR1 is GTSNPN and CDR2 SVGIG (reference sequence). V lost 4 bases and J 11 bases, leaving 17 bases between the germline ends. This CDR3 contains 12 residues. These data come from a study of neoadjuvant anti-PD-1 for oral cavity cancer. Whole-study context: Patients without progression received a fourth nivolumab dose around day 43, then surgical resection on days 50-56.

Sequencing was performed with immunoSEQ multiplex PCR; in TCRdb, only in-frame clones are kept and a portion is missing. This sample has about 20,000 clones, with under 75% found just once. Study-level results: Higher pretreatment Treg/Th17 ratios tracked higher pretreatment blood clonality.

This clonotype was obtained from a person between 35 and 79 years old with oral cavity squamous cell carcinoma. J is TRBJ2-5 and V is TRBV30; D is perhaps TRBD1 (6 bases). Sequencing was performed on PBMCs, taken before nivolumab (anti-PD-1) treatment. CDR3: CAWNQGLTEQYF. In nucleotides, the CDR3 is TGTGCCTGGAATCAGGGGCTGACTGAGCAGTACTTC.